This T cell receptor beta chain stems from a study of cytomegalovirus exposure and HLA in healthy donors. Researchers ran the PCR with 60 Vbeta and 13 Jbeta primers. Data came from immunoSEQ multiplex PCR; TCRdb stores just in-frame clones and leaves some out. The repertoire includes 200,000 to 250,000 clones, approximately 90% of them detected once, and approximately 1% sits in the top ten. Regarding this clone: Its antigen is unknown.

Findings and limits, study-wide: As was reported, the HLA-A and HLA-B alleles of most subjects were accurately predicted from TCR beta sequences.

The clonotype comes from a woman in her late teens or twenties in good health and CMV-seronegative. Sample: PBMCs.

The CDR3 sequence: CSVEPGQDYGYTF. For the CDR3, the DNA is TGCAGCGTTGAACCGGGACAAGACTATGGCTACACCTTC. This chain joins TRBV29-1 and TRBJ1-2; D is perhaps TRBD1 (6 bases). V lost 2 bases and J lost 3, with 10 bases in between. The CDR3 sequence is 13 residues long. CDR1 SQVTM and CDR2 ANQGSEA come from the germline V gene.